The 13 T cell receptor beta chains reported below all come from one sample, sequenced in a study of cytomegalovirus exposure and HLA in healthy donors. The PCR employed 60 Vbeta primers together with 13 Jbeta primers. Sequencing used immunoSEQ multiplex PCR; TCRdb keeps in-frame clones, though not all of them. The sample has about 84,000 clones, 63% seen once. The specimen was PBMCs. The receptors come from a woman in her 40s in good health and CMV-seropositive.

This clone has a single count. This sequence joins TRBV4-3 and TRBJ2-7, with 9 nucleotides matching TRBD1. CDR3 length: 17 residues. The germline CDR1 and CDR2 sequences are LGHNA and YSLEER. Trimming at V came to 3 bases and at J to 4 bases, leaving 13 bases not matched to a gene. The CDR3, as DNA: TGCGCCAGCAGCCAGAGAGTCGCCCGGGACAGGGCGTACGAGCAGTACTTC. Residues: CASSQRVARDRAYEQYF.

The V call is TRBV7-2, the J call TRBJ2-1; D might be TRBD1 (6 bases). CDR3 length: 15 amino acids. Trimming shortened V by 2 bases and J by 6 bases, and 14 bases separated the two germline ends. Germline assignment: CDR1 SGHTA and CDR2 FQGNSA. The CDR3 DNA reads TGTGCCAGCAGCTTATACACAGGGATTGTCAATGAGCAGTTCTTC. Translation: CASSLYTGIVNEQFF.

This chain's CDR3 is CASSLLGLAGTTNEQFF. CDR3 in DNA: TGTGCCAGCAGCCTACTGGGACTAGCGGGAACCACCAATGAGCAGTTCTTC. This sequence joins TRBV7-2 and TRBJ2-1; 13 bases map to TRBD2. V gave up 5 bases and J gave up 6 bases; unmatched junction bases: 10. The CDR3 is made up of 17 amino acids. Germline V gene data show CDR1 as SGHTA and CDR2 as FQGNSA.

V usage is TRBV5-1 and J usage is TRBJ2-3; D is unresolved. V lost 0 bases, J lost 0 bases, and 11 bases lay in between. Germline CDR1 is SGHRS and CDR2 is YFSETQ. The CDR3 runs 16 residues. DNA of the CDR3: TGCGCCAGCAGCTTGGATCCAGGTGTAAGCACAGATACGCAGTATTTT. Its translation is CASSLDPGVSTDTQYF.

This clone came up a few times. The chain carries TRBV4-3 and TRBJ2-7; TRBD2 matches at 11 bases. Germline lookup yields CDR1 LGHNA and CDR2 YSLEER. V trimming: 2 bases; J trimming: 2 bases; junction bases outside the gene matches: 5. CDR3 length: 16 amino acids. The CDR3 DNA sequence: TGCGCCAGCAGCCAACCTGGGACTAGCGGAGCCTACGAGCAGTACTTC. Its protein product is CASSQPGTSGAYEQYF.

The rearrangement uses TRBV7-3 and TRBJ2-2; D call uncertain. The germline CDR1 and CDR2 sequences are SGHTA and FQGTGA. The V and J ends lost 4 bases and 5 bases respectively, with 14 bases between them. The CDR3 has 15 residues. As DNA, the CDR3 is TGTGCCAGCAGCTCCACCCATACATCAACCGGGGAGCTGTTTTTT. Its translation: CASSSTHTSTGELFF.

The chain uses TRBV13 and TRBJ2-3; the match to TRBD2 covers 8 bases. The CDR3 has 15 residues. CDR1 and CDR2 from the germline V gene are PRHDT and FYEKMQ (reference sequence). The ends lost 0 bases at V and 4 bases at J; junction bases unmatched: 3. The CDR3 reads CASSLGGAGADTQYF. The DNA of the CDR3 is TGTGCCAGCAGCTTAGGAGGAGCGGGAGCAGATACGCAGTATTTT.

This clone was seen a few times. The V call is TRBV2, the J call TRBJ1-1; possibly TRBD1 for D (5 bases). Trimming removed 9 bases at V and 5 bases at J, with 22 bases between. The germline V gene has CDR1 SNHLY and CDR2 FYNNEI. CDR3 length: 15 amino acids. The CDR3 DNA is TGTGCCAGAACCGGAACTGGAGGGGAGAGGACTGAAGCTTTCTTT. This codes for CARTGTGGERTEAFF.

This clone was observed a few times. This sequence joins TRBV9 and TRBJ2-1, with D tentatively TRBD2 (5 bases). This CDR3 is 16 amino acids long. Trimming cost V 6 bases and J 0 bases, with 16 bases left between them. Per the germline V gene, CDR1 is SGDLS and CDR2 is YYNGEE. This CDR3 is CASTLRGSGSYNEQFF. As DNA, the CDR3 is TGTGCCAGCACCCTGAGAGGGAGTGGCTCCTACAATGAGCAGTTCTTC.

The gene calls are TRBV19 and TRBJ1-2; unclear D gene. The CDR3 is 15 residues long. Per germline, CDR1 LNHDA and CDR2 SQIVND (reference sequence). The germline V and J ends were trimmed by 5 bases and 3 bases, with 16 bases remaining between them. The CDR3 DNA sequence: TGTGCCAGTAGTCCAGGAACTGGAACTTACTATGGCTACACCTTC. Translation gives CASSPGTGTYYGYTF. The variable domain in full, with the rest retrieved from reference TRBV19 and TRBJ1-2, is DGGITQSPKYLFRKEGQNVTLSCEQNLNHDAMYWYRQDPGQGLRLIYYSQIVNDFQKGDIAEGYSVSREKKESFPLTVTSAQKNPTAFYLCASSPGTGTYYGYTFGSGTRLTVV.

This chain links TRBV6-6 with TRBJ2-2, with 11 bases aligning to TRBD1. The CDR3 extends over 15 amino acids. CDR1 MNHNY and CDR2 SVGAGI come from the germline V gene (reference sequence). V lost 8 bases to trimming and J lost 3 bases; unmatched junction nucleotides: 5. CDR3 loop: CASRRTGGDTGELFF. CDR3 DNA: TGTGCCAGCCGCAGGACAGGGGGCGACACCGGGGAGCTGTTTTTT.

The rearrangement uses TRBV5-4 and TRBJ2-2, with 9 bases matching TRBD2. CDR3 length equals 15 residues. Per germline, CDR1 SGHNT and CDR2 YYREEE (reference sequence). J lost 1 base, V lost 6 bases, and 4 bases had no gene match. This CDR3 reads CASTQAGGNTGELFF. The CDR3 bases are TGTGCCAGCACCCAAGCGGGAGGGAACACCGGGGAGCTGTTTTTT.

V and J are TRBV30 and TRBJ2-5, with 10 bases aligning to TRBD1. The last part of the DNA fits TRBJ2-7 better; the J call may be wrong. The CDR3 is 15 residues long. The germline gives CDR1 GTSNPN, CDR2 SVGIG (reference sequence). CDR3 nucleotide sequence: TGTGCCTGGAGTGCACCGGGACAGGGGCGGTACGAGCAGTACTTC. This gives the protein CAWSAPGQGRYEQYF.